Included here is one T cell receptor (beta chain) sequence, with context. What it binds is unknown. This sample was included in a study of siplizumab effects on memory and regulatory T cells. Findings and limits, study-wide: Proof of suppressive function in proliferating Tregs from siplizumab cultures was not established. Naive T cells seemed more diverse than memory cells and seemed major alloresponse contributors. Siplizumab produced a significant reduction in alloreactive sequences that were traceable to unstimulated CD4+ memory cells.

TCR templates numbering approximately 9.3 x 10^4 were assayed per sample. Sequencing was performed with immunoSEQ multiplex PCR; in TCRdb, only in-frame clones are kept and a portion is missing. The sample includes around 72,000 clones, about 90% of them seen just once. Source material: CD8+ T cells sorted from blood. The sequence came from a human donor in good health.

The CDR3: CAISETGDRDFSGANVLTF. The CDR3 coding sequence is TGTGCCATCAGTGAGACCGGGGACAGGGACTTCTCTGGGGCCAACGTCCTGACTTTC. The chain couples TRBV10-3 to TRBJ2-6; TRBD1 matches at 9 bases. Per germline, CDR1 ENHRY and CDR2 SYGVKD. J was trimmed by 0 bases and V by 2 bases; bases with no gene match: 8. This CDR3 is built from 19 residues.